This T cell receptor (beta chain) was sequenced for a study of post-analysis software for immune sequencing data. Turning to this clonotype: What it recognizes is unknown.

The germline gives CDR1 DFQATT, CDR2 SNEGSKA (reference sequence). Trimming cost V 5 bases and J 1 base, with 20 bases left between them. This CDR3 is 16 amino acids long. TCR beta cDNA libraries included unique molecular identifiers. The yield from roughly 1 to 10 million T cells was around 500,000 cDNA molecules in total. TCRdb called the PCR reads again in MiXCR, with one record for every CDR3 protein. The sample lists around 700,000 distinct CDR3 sequences, over 45% occurring once. Findings of the study overall: There was significantly lower normalized Chao1 diversity in multiple sclerosis patients than in controls. Strong co-clustering by F measure was seen for same-batch samples. When patients were compared with controls, about 5 TRBV segments were more frequent, TRBV5-6, TRBV5-1 and TRBV20-1 among them.

Sequencing was carried out using blood. The sequence derives from a girl under 10 years old with multiple sclerosis. This rearrangement joins TRBV20-1 to TRBJ2-5, with D tentatively TRBD1 (6 bases). CDR3 DNA: TGCAGTGCTGGGAGCCCCGTTGAGGGGGTCCAAGAGACCCAGTACTTC. Translation gives CSAGSPVEGVQETQYF.